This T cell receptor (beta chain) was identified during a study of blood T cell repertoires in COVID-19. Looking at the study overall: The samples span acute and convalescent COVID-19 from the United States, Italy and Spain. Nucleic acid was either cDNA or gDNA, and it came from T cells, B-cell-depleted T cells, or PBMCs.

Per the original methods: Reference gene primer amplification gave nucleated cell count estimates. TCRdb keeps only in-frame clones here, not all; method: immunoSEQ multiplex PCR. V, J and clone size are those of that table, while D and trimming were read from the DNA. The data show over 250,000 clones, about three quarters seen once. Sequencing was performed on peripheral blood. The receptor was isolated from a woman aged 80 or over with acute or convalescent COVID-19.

The CDR3 here is CASRETSGSRYEQYF. The CDR3 DNA reads as TGTGCCAGCAGAGAAACTAGCGGGAGTAGATACGAGCAGTACTTC. The V call is TRBV2, the J call TRBJ2-7, with 11 bases matching TRBD2. The CDR3 length is 15 residues. Germline V gives CDR1 SNHLY, CDR2 FYNNEI. Trimming at V came to 6 bases and at J to 4 bases, leaving 8 bases not matched to a gene.